These T cell receptor beta chains were read from a single sample in a study of blood T cell repertoires in COVID-19. Repertoires were generated with immunoSEQ multiplex PCR, while TCRdb's copy carries only in-frame clones and drops some. The sample carries 490,000 or so clones, less than 90% recorded once. Sample: PBMCs or T cells enriched from blood (not recorded which). The receptors shown here come from a woman aged 60-75 years who had recovered from COVID-19. CDR3s include the opening cysteine and the closing phenylalanine or tryptophan. A D gene is named only where the DNA matches it firmly. The size field is filled for only some rows; it gives once, few, many or a size class.

TRBV19	TRBD1	NA	TRBJ2-3	TGTGCCAGTACCTCGCCCCGGACAGGGGCTGGAGATACGCAGTATTTT	CASTSPRTGAGDTQYF
TRBV6-5	NA	once	TRBJ1-2	TGTGCCAGCAGTTACACAGGACGGGGCTACACCTTC	CASSYTGRGYTF
TRBV3-1/TRBV3-2	NA	once	TRBJ2-1	TGTGCCAGCAGCCAATGGGGGGCGGGGGACAATGAGCAGTTCTTC	CASSQWGAGDNEQFF
TRBV24-1	NA	NA	TRBJ1-5	TGTGCCACCTTTGGTGACGCTCGGGGGTATAGCAATCAGCCCCAGCATTTT	CATFGDARGYSNQPQHF
TRBV2	TRBD1	NA	TRBJ2-3	TGTGCCAGCAGGGGGGGACAGGGTAGGGATACGCAGTATTTT	CASRGGQGRDTQYF
TRBV6-1	NA	NA	TRBJ1-1	TGTGCCAGCAGTGAAGCCTCTTTGGTGAGGAACACTGAAGCTTTCTTT	CASSEASLVRNTEAFF
TRBV3-1/TRBV3-2	NA	NA	TRBJ2-7	TGTGCCAGCAGCCAAGCCCCACAGCTCTCCTACGAGCAGTACTTC	CASSQAPQLSYEQYF
TRBV7-8	TRBD1	once	TRBJ1-2	TGTGCCAGCAGCTGGGACAGCTATGGCTACACCTTC	CASSWDSYGYTF
TRBV27	TRBD1	NA	TRBJ2-3	TGTGCCAGCAGTACCCCGGGACAGGGTGGGACAGATACGCAGTATTTT	CASSTPGQGGTDTQYF
TRBV18	NA	NA	TRBJ2-3	TGTGCCAGTTCTAGCACAGATACGCAGTATTTT	CASSSTDTQYF